This T cell receptor (beta chain) emerged from a study of CD8 T cells in ankylosing spondylitis. This clonotype has a count of ten or more. No antigen is known for it. The CDR3 runs to 12 residues. Germline values: CDR1 MDHEN, CDR2 SYDVKM. The V end lost 5 bases, the J end lost 7 bases, and 11 bases lay between the germline ends. Each TCR beta library was made by quantitative 5'-RACE that incorporated molecular barcodes. Each CDR3 protein gets one entry after TCRdb re-called the 5' RACE reads with MiXCR. Among about 480,000 distinct CDR3 sequences listed, approximately 17% were seen once. Study-level findings and limits: A motif of 7 or 8 highly homologous TCR beta variants was seen as apparently characteristic of ankylosing spondylitis blood. Existing reports had already noted some motif variants in reactive arthritis synovial fluid and blood. Relatively scarce in peripheral blood, disease-linked clones were CD8+.

V gene TRBV28 combines with J gene TRBJ1-2; D not resolved. Source material: blood, either unsorted or a sorted T cell fraction (not recorded which). The source of this sequence is a male donor with ankylosing spondylitis. The CDR3 protein is CASSRLRGGYTF. CDR3 in DNA: TGTGCCAGCAGTAGACTGAGAGGTGGCTACACCTTC.